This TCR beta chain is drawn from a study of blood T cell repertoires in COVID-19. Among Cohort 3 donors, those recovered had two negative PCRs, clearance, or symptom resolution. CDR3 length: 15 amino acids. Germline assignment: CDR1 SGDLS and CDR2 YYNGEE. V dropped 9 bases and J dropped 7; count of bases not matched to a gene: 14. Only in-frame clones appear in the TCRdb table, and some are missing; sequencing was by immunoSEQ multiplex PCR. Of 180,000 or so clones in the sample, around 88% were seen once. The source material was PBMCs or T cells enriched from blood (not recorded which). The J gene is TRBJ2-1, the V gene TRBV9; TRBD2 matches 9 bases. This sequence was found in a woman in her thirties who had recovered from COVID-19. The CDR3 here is CATSPGLAGRNEQFF. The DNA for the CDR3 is TGTGCCACCTCTCCGGGACTAGCCGGGAGGAATGAGCAGTTCTTC.